This T cell receptor (beta chain) was sequenced during a study of T cells in Graves' hyperthyroidism and ophthalmopathy. RNA transcripts provided the source from which TCR beta CDR3 regions were amplified. When the TCR CDR3 underwent first-round RT-PCR, the HTBI primer set was used. TCRdb called the multiplex PCR reads again in MiXCR, with one record for every CDR3 protein. The repertoire holds fewer than 650,000 distinct CDR3 sequences, with approximately 15% as singletons. This clonotype was seen many times. This receptor was obtained from a woman aged 18-30 years with Graves' ophthalmopathy. The sample comprised blood.

DNA of the CDR3: TGTGCCAGCAGCCCAGGACAGGGAGCTTTCCCCCTCCACTTT. Translation: CASSPGQGAFPLHF. The rearrangement joins TRBV7-2 to TRBJ1-6; 8 bases map to TRBD1. Germline V lookup: CDR1 SGHTA, CDR2 FQGNSA. Trimming at V came to 5 bases and at J to 13 bases, leaving 10 bases not matched to a gene. This CDR3 spans 14 amino acids.